This note documents a single TCR beta chain sequence. Antigen: not known. The data stem from a study of PD-1 blockade in mismatch repair-deficient tumors. Across the study: Patients had approximately 11 mismatch repair-deficient cancer types and were previously treated and progressing.

Time point indicated: approximately ten-day in vitro stimulation with candidate neoantigen peptide 6. Each of several ELISpot-reactive candidate peptides was used for roughly 10-day stimulation. The V and J ends lost 6 bases and 5 bases, in that order; junction bases with no gene match: 9. The CDR3 runs 15 residues. Looked up from germline, CDR1 is MNHEY and CDR2 is SVGAGI. Clones were sequenced by immunoSEQ multiplex PCR, and TCRdb holds only the in-frame ones, with some missing. The top ten hold over 4.5% of the sample, which has about 14,000 clones, more than 85% seen once. The TCR comes from an adult with mismatch repair-deficient cancer. This chain joins TRBV6-5 and TRBJ2-5, with 10 positions matching TRBD1. The sequencing here drew on cells cultured in vitro, taken from a patient treated with pembrolizumab. The CDR3 sequence is CASSPDRGLQETQYF. Here the CDR3 DNA reads TGTGCCAGCAGCCCAGACAGGGGGCTTCAGGAGACCCAGTACTTC.